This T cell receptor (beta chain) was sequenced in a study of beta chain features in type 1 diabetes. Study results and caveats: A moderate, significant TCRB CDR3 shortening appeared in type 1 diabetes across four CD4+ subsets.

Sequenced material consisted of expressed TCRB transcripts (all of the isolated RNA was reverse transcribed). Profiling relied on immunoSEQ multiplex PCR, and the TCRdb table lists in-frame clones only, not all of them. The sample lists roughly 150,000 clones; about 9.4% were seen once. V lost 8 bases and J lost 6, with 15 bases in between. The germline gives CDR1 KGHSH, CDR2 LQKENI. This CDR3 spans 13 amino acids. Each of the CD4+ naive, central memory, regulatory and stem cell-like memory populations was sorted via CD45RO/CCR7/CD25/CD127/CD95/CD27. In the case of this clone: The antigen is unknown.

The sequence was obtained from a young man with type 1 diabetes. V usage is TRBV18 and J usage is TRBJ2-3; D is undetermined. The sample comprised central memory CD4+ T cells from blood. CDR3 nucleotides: TGTGCCAGCGTCTCGGAGCCCGCCGATACGCAGTATTTT. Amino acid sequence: CASVSEPADTQYF.